This is a list of T cell receptor beta chains from one sample in a study of T-cell memory formation after mild COVID-19. In TCRdb, the 5' RACE reads were re-called with MiXCR into one record per CDR3 protein. The table records under 400,000 distinct CDR3 sequences, under 25% of them present only once. The sequencing sample was made of PBMCs or a T cell subset sorted from them (not recorded which). These receptors all stem from an adult woman who had mild COVID-19 (a few samples of this study predate the infection). Cell type and time point are not known. The CDR3 runs from the conserved cysteine through the conserved F or W. A D gene is named only where the DNA matches it firmly. Clone size is stated in some rows and not others, as once, few, many or a class when expanded.

clone size,V gene,D gene,CDR3 length,J gene,CDR3 DNA,CDR3 protein
few,TRBV5-6,-,13,TRBJ2-7,TGTGCCAGCAGCTTTCTGGTGGAGGATGAGCAGTACTTC,CASSFLVEDEQYF
-,TRBV7-2,-,15,TRBJ2-7,TGTGCCAGCAGCCGCCGGGCTAGCGCGACCGACGAGCAGTACTTC,CASSRRASATDEQYF
-,TRBV2,-,13,TRBJ1-2,TGTGCCAGCATAGGCAGGGTGGTCGATGGCTACACCTTC,CASIGRVVDGYTF
-,TRBV19,-,15,TRBJ2-3,TGTGCCAGTAGTATAAGCAGGGACCCCACAGATACGCAGTATTTT,CASSISRDPTDTQYF
-,TRBV24-1,-,16,TRBJ2-5,TGTGCCACCTCCTCCCCCCCCGCCGGCGGGCAAGAGACCCAGTACTTC,CATSSPPAGGQETQYF
-,TRBV11-2,-,18,TRBJ2-7,TGTGCCAGCAGCTTAGATATGGCGTCAGCAAAAAGGGTCTACGAGCAGTACTTC,CASSLDMASAKRVYEQYF
few,TRBV18,-,16,TRBJ2-5,TGTGCCAGCTCACCACTCGGCGCGGGCCCTCTGGAGACCCAGTACTTC,CASSPLGAGPLETQYF
-,TRBV20-1,TRBD2,16,TRBJ2-3,TGCAGTGCTAGAGTCGGACTAGCGGAGAGCACAGATACGCAGTATTTT,CSARVGLAESTDTQYF
-,TRBV20-1,TRBD1,16,TRBJ1-1,TGCAGTGCTAGAGATGAAGGAGGGGGCGCGGAGACTGAAGCTTTCTTT,CSARDEGGGAETEAFF
-,TRBV23-1,-,18,TRBJ1-2,TGCGCCAGCAGTCAATCGGGGGAATTGGGGGGAACTAACTATGGCTACACCTTC,CASSQSGELGGTNYGYTF
-,TRBV18,-,13,TRBJ2-7,TGTGCCAGCTCACCACTGCAGGATGGCGAGCAGTACTTC,CASSPLQDGEQYF
-,TRBV7-2,TRBD1,16,TRBJ1-2,TGTGCCAGCAGCCCAAACTGGGGACAGGGTAACTATGGCTACACCTTC,CASSPNWGQGNYGYTF
few,TRBV29-1,-,12,TRBJ2-2,TGCAGCGTTCCCAGGGGCACCGGGGAGCTGTTTTTT,CSVPRGTGELFF
few,TRBV30,TRBD1,14,TRBJ2-7,TGTGCCTGGAGTTCGGGACAGGGGGCGTTCGGGCAGTACTTC,CAWSSGQGAFGQYF
-,TRBV7-2,TRBD2,14,TRBJ2-1,TGTGCCAGCAGCCCCCGGTCCACTAGCGGGGGGCAGTTCTTC,CASSPRSTSGGQFF
few,TRBV4-3,TRBD2,18,TRBJ2-3,TGCGCCAGCAGCCAAGATGTGGTAGCGGGAGCTTCCACAGATACGCAGTATTTT,CASSQDVVAGASTDTQYF
-,TRBV20-1,TRBD2,16,TRBJ2-1,TGCAGTGCTAGGAAAGGTAGCGGGAGCTCCTACAATGAGCAGTTCTTC,CSARKGSGSSYNEQFF
-,TRBV6-6,TRBD1,15,TRBJ1-2,TGTGCCACCGACAGCCGGGACAGGGGAGACTATGGCTACACCTTC,CATDSRDRGDYGYTF
-,TRBV7-9,TRBD2,16,TRBJ2-7,TGTGCCAGCAGCTTCTCACTAGCGGGTAACGCCTACGAGCAGTACTTC,CASSFSLAGNAYEQYF
few,TRBV30,-,13,TRBJ1-4,TGTGCCTGGAGTGGACATGCCACTGAAAAACTGTTTTTT,CAWSGHATEKLFF
many,TRBV7-9,TRBD2,15,TRBJ2-1,TGTGCCAGCAGCCGCAGCGGGGGATCCTACAATGAGCAGTTCTTC,CASSRSGGSYNEQFF
few,TRBV7-9,-,12,TRBJ2-2,TGTGCCAGCATGAGGAACACCGGGGAGCTGTTTTTT,CASMRNTGELFF
few,TRBV20-1,TRBD2,13,TRBJ2-1,TGCAGTGCTAGTTTTACGGGAGGGCCCGTGCAGTTCTTC,CSASFTGGPVQFF
few,TRBV7-9,TRBD1,15,TRBJ1-5,TGTGCCAGCAGCTACGGGACAGCCCACAATCAGCCCCAGCATTTT,CASSYGTAHNQPQHF
few,TRBV6-2/TRBV6-3,-,11,TRBJ1-2,TGTGCCAGCAGCTCCGGGCCCGGGGAGTTCTTC,CASSSGPGEFF